The sequence of this T cell receptor (beta chain) was determined in a study of vaccination effects on CD4 cells after COVID-19. Study results and caveats: Early timepoints after infection were absent, and convalescent patients were few in the study. In the late period after vaccination, infection- and vaccine-induced clones contracted markedly.

In the case of this clone: Its antigen is still unknown.

ViraFEST expansion of antigen-specific CD4+ T cells with viral peptide pools preceded sequencing. Culturing for 10 to 11 days preceded CD4+ T cell isolation. Vaccine recipients, nucleocapsid antibody negative, had no prior SARS-CoV-2 infection. The authors replaced half the medium with IL-2 medium on days 3 and 7. Measured with immunoSEQ multiplex PCR; TCRdb has only the in-frame clones, and not every one. This sample yields some 68,000 clones, of which roughly 78% are seen a single time; over 4% belongs to the top ten. Trimming pared 0 bases from V and 1 base from J, leaving 13 bases between. The CDR3 is 17 amino acids. Looked up from germline, CDR1 is LNHNV and CDR2 is YYDKDF (reference sequence).

The V and J genes are TRBV15 and TRBJ1-3; D is unclear. The receptor was isolated from a human donor who received a COVID-19 vaccine. The source was CD4+ T cells from PBMCs cultured with HCoV-OC43 spike peptides, collected before COVID-19 vaccination. Regarding subset: HCoV-OC43 spike overlapping peptide pool stimulation. The CDR3 sequence is CATSRDRIGRSGNTIYF. The CDR3 DNA sequence: TGTGCCACCAGCAGAGATCGTATAGGCCGGTCTGGAAACACCATATATTTT. Full variable domain (missing parts from reference TRBV15 and TRBJ1-3): DAMVIQNPRYQVTQFGKPVTLSCSQTLNHNVMYWYQQKSSQAPKLLFHYYDKDFNNEADTPDNFQSRRPNTSFCFLDIRSPGLGDTAMYLCATSRDRIGRSGNTIYFGEGSWLTVV.